This T cell receptor (beta chain) was identified in a study of CD8+ T cells in alopecia areata. Germline CDR1 SQVTM, CDR2 ANQGSEA. V lost 4 bases and J 9 bases, leaving 13 bases between the germline ends. The CDR3 has 12 residues. In each case, RNA was isolated and then reverse transcribed into cDNA as the sequencing template. Produced via immunoSEQ multiplex PCR; TCRdb's table is partial and in-frame only. This table holds about 120,000 clones, roughly 50% found once. Treatment defined: oral pan-JAK inhibitor, 5-10 mg twice daily. Sampling of alopecia areata patients yielded lesional scalp punch biopsies as well as peripheral blood.

V and J are TRBV29-1 and TRBJ2-1; a possible D gene is TRBD1 (6 bases). The TCR was taken from a human donor with alopecia areata. Sequencing used CD4+ T cells sorted from blood, obtained at week 24, from a patient treated with tofacitinib. As DNA, the CDR3 is TGCAGCGTTGTTGCAGGGGACGGTGAGCAGTTCTTC. The encoded protein is CSVVAGDGEQFF.